These 14 T cell receptor beta chains came from one sample sequenced in a study of blood T cell repertoires in COVID-19. TCRdb's table, derived via immunoSEQ multiplex PCR, lists solely in-frame clones and lacks some. The sample yields about 310,000 clones, about nine tenths seen once. Sequencing used PBMCs or T cells enriched from blood (not recorded which). These TCRs come from a woman between 18 and 30 years old who had recovered from COVID-19.

The V gene is TRBV13, the J gene TRBJ1-4; 9 nucleotides line up with TRBD1. The CDR3 totals 14 residues. Losses at the gene ends were 5 bases for V and 10 bases for J; bases not matched to a gene: 8. Germline V lookup: CDR1 PRHDT, CDR2 FYEKMQ (reference sequence). CDR3 bases: TGTGCCAGCAGCCCCGGGACAGGGCTCGGAAAACTGTTTTTT. Translating gives CASSPGTGLGKLFF.

The rearrangement uses TRBV10-3 and TRBJ1-1, with 7 positions matching TRBD1. With V trimmed by 6 bases and J by 6 bases, 10 bases remained unmatched. Germline CDR1 ENHRY, CDR2 SYGVKD. CDR3 length equals 14 residues. The CDR3, as DNA: TGTGCCATCAGGGAGACAGGGTATGACGCTGAAGCTTTCTTT. Translating gives CAIRETGYDAEAFF.

This chain uses TRBV5-8 with TRBJ2-3; 12 positions match TRBD2. This CDR3 comprises 15 residues. From germline, CDR1 is SGHTS and CDR2 YDEGEE. With 4 bases clipped from V and 4 bases from J, the junction kept 4 bases outside the gene matches. The CDR3 region is CASSPRLAGADTQYF. In nucleotides, the CDR3 is TGTGCCAGCAGCCCCAGACTAGCGGGGGCAGATACGCAGTATTTT.

This chain uses TRBV28 with TRBJ2-3, with a possible D match to TRBD1 (6 bases). V was shortened by 5 bases and J by 8 bases, with 17 bases between the two germline ends. The CDR3 runs 14 residues. Per germline, CDR1 MDHEN and CDR2 SYDVKM. This CDR3 reads CASSTGTFQSTQYF. DNA for the CDR3: TGTGCCAGCAGTACTGGGACATTTCAGAGTACGCAGTATTTT.

This clone has only one observation. This rearrangement joins TRBV10-3 to TRBJ2-3; 11 bases are shared with TRBD2. The germline V gene has CDR1 ENHRY and CDR2 SYGVKD. V was pared by 10 bases and J by 3 bases, with 6 bases of the junction left unmatched. This CDR3 has 14 residues. CDR3 residues: CATIAGGLTDTQYF. The CDR3 coding sequence is TGTGCCACAATAGCGGGAGGGCTTACAGATACGCAGTATTTT.

This clone has a single count. The gene calls are TRBV9 and TRBJ2-7, with 9 bases identical to TRBD1. V shed 4 bases, J shed 4 bases, and the junction held 6 bases outside the gene matches. CDR1 SGDLS and CDR2 YYNGEE come from the germline V gene. The CDR3 sequence is 14 residues long. CDR3: CASSLGQGSYEQYF. CDR3 sequence (DNA): TGTGCCAGCAGCCTCGGACAGGGGTCATACGAGCAGTACTTC.

The chain links TRBV27 to TRBJ1-1; 7 positions match TRBD1. This CDR3 has 15 amino acids. The germline V gene has CDR1 MNHEY and CDR2 SMNVEV (reference sequence). V was clipped by 5 bases and J by 0 bases; unmatched bases: 6. CDR3 bases: TGTGCCAGCAGTGAAAGGGACAGATTGAACACTGAAGCTTTCTTT. Translated, it gives CASSERDRLNTEAFF.

V is TRBV7-9 and J is TRBJ1-1; tentative D call: TRBD1 (5 bases). Germline V gives CDR1 SEHNR, CDR2 FQNEAQ (reference sequence). Trimming took 2 bases from V and 4 from J, leaving 14 bases between them. The CDR3 sequence is 15 residues long. The DNA for the CDR3 is TGTGCCAGCAGCTTACAAGGGGTGGTGGGCACTGAAGCTTTCTTT. Its translation: CASSLQGVVGTEAFF.

CDR3 region: CASILCGSYGYTF. The CDR3 region has the DNA TGCGCCAGCATTCTCTGCGGGAGCTATGGCTACACCTTC. This sequence joins TRBV10-1 and TRBJ1-2; D call uncertain. From germline, CDR1 is WNHNN and CDR2 SYGVQD (reference sequence). V dropped 7 bases and J dropped 4 bases, with 13 bases sitting between them. The CDR3 is 13 residues long.

The chain carries TRBV9 and TRBJ1-1, with 8 bases lining up with TRBD1. CDR1 and CDR2 (germline): SGDLS, YYNGEE. This CDR3 is built from 15 residues. Trimming removed 4 bases from V and 4 bases from J; junction bases left unmatched: 9. Here the CDR3 reads CASSLSRQGATEAFF. The CDR3 coding sequence is TGTGCCAGCAGCCTTTCGCGCCAGGGGGCCACTGAAGCTTTCTTT.

V is TRBV30 and J is TRBJ1-3; D is unclear. The V gene lost 4 bases and the J gene lost 0 bases, with 10 bases spanning the gap. CDR3 length: 14 amino acids. The germline V gene encodes CDR1 GTSNPN and CDR2 SVGIG (reference sequence). The DNA of the CDR3 is TGTGCCTGGACCTCCGGTTTCTCTGGAAACACCATATATTTT. It yields the protein CAWTSGFSGNTIYF.

This rearrangement joins TRBV6-2 or TRBV6-3 to TRBJ2-7, with 7 bases aligning to TRBD2. The germline CDR1 and CDR2 sequences are MNHEY and SVGEGT. The CDR3 length is 14 residues. Trimming at V came to 5 bases and at J to 0 bases, leaving 4 bases not matched to a gene. The CDR3 is CASSLSGTSYEQYF. The CDR3, as DNA: TGTGCCAGCAGTCTAAGCGGGACCTCCTACGAGCAGTACTTC.

The chain employs TRBV30 and TRBJ1-3; D is ambiguous. In germline, CDR1 is GTSNPN, CDR2 SVGIG (reference sequence). This CDR3 comprises 13 residues. Trimming took off 5 bases at V and 4 bases at J, with 12 bases between the two ends. CDR3 bases: TGTGCCTGGTCTCTTCAGGCGGGAAACACCATATATTTT. It encodes CAWSLQAGNTIYF.

This clone was counted a few times. The V gene is TRBV5-4, the J gene TRBJ2-5, with TRBD1 identical over 10 bases. With 3 bases clipped from V and 2 bases from J, the junction kept 1 base outside the gene matches. Per the germline V gene, CDR1 is SGHNT and CDR2 is YYREEE (reference sequence). CDR3 length: 14 amino acids. CDR3 bases: TGTGCCAGCAGCTGGGGACAGGGGCAAGAGACCCAGTACTTC. Translated: CASSWGQGQETQYF.